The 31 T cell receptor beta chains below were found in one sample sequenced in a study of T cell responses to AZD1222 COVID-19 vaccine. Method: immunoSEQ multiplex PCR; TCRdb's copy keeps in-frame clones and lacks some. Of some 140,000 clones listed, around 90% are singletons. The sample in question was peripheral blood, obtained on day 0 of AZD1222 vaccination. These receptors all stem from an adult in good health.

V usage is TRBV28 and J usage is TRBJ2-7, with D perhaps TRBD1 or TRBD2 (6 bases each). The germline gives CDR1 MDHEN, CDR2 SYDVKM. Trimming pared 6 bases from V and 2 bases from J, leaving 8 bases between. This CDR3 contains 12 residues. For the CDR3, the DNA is TGTGCCAGCAGGCGGGACACCTACGAGCAGTACTTC. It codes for CASRRDTYEQYF.

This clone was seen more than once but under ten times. Written as DNA, the CDR3 is TGTGCCAGCAGCTTAGGTGGGGGGCTTCCCTACGAGCAGTACTTC. Translating it yields CASSLGGGLPYEQYF. The chain carries TRBV7-2 and TRBJ2-7; perhaps D is TRBD1 or TRBD2 (6 bases each). V was pared by 1 base and J by 2 bases, with 12 bases between. CDR3 length: 15 residues. Germline values: CDR1 SGHTA, CDR2 FQGNSA.

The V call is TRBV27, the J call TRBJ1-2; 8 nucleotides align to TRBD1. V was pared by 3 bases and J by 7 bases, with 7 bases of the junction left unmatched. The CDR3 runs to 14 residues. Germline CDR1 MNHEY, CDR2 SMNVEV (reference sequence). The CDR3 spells CASSFRQGAGGYTF. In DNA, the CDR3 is TGTGCCAGCAGTTTTAGGCAGGGGGCGGGTGGCTACACCTTC.

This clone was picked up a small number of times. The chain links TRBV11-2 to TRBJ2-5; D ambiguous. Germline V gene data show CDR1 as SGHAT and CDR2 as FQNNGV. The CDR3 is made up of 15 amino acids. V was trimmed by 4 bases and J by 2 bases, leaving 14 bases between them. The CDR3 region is CASSSLIGGQETQYF. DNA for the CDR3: TGTGCCAGCAGCTCACTCATCGGCGGACAAGAGACCCAGTACTTC.

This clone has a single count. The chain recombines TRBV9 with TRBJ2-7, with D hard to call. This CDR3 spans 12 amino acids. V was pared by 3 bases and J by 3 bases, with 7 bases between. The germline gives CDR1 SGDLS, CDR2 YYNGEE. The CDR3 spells CASSGPNYEQYF. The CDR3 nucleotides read TGTGCCAGCAGCGGTCCAAACTACGAGCAGTACTTC.

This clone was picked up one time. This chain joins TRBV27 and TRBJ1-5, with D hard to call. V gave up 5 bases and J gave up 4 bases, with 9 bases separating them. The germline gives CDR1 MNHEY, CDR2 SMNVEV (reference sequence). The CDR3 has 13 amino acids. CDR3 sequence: CASSPPGNQPQHF. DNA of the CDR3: TGTGCCAGCAGTCCCCCGGGGAATCAGCCCCAGCATTTT.

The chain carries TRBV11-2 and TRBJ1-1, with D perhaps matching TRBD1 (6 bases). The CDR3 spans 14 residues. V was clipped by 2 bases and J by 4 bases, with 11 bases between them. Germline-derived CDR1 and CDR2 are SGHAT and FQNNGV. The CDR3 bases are TGTGCCAGCAGCTTAAGCCAGGGGTTCACTGAAGCTTTCTTT. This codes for CASSLSQGFTEAFF.

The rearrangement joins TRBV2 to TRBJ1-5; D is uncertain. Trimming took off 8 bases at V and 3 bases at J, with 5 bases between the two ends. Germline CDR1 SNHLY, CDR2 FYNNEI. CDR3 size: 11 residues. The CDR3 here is CASSNNQPQHF. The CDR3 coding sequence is TGTGCCAGCTCCAACAATCAGCCCCAGCATTTT.

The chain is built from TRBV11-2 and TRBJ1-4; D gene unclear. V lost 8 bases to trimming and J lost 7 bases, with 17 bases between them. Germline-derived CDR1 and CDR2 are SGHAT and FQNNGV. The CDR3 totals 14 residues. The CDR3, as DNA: TGTGCCAGCTCCCCGGCCTGGCAGACTGAAAAACTGTTTTTT. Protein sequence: CASSPAWQTEKLFF. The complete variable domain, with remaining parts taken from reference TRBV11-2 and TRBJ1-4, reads EAGVAQSPRYKIIEKRQSVAFWCNPISGHATLYWYQQILGQGPKLLIQFQNNGVVDDSQLPKDRFSAERLKGVDSTLKIQPAKLEDSAVYLCASSPAWQTEKLFFGSGTQLSVL.

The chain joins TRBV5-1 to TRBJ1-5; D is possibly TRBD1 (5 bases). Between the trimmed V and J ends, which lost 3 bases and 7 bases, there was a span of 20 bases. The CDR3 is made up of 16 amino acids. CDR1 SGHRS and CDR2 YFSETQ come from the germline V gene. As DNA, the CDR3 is TGCGCCAGCAGCTCCGGGCTAAACAGCGAGGGGCAGCCCCAGCATTTT. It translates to CASSSGLNSEGQPQHF.

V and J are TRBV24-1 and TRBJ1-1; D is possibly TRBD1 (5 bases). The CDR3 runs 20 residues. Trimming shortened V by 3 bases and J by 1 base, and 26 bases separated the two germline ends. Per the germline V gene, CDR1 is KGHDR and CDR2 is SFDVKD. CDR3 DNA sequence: TGTGCCACCAGTGATGCAAGGGCAGCGGGGGGACGGTTGGAGAACACTGAAGCTTTCTTT. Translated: CATSDARAAGGRLENTEAFF.

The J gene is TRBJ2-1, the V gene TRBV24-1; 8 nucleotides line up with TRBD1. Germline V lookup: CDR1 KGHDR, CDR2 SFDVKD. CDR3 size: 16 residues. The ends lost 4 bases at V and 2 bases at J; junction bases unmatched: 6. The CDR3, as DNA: TGTGCCACCAGTGAGCAGGGGGCGAACACCTACAATGAGCAGTTCTTC. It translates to CATSEQGANTYNEQFF.

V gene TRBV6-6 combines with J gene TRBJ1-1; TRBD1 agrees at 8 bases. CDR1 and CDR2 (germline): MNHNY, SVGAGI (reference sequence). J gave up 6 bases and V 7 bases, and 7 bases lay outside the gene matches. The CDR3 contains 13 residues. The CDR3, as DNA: TGTGCCAGCACCCGGGACAGGTGGTCTGAAGCTTTCTTT. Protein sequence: CASTRDRWSEAFF.

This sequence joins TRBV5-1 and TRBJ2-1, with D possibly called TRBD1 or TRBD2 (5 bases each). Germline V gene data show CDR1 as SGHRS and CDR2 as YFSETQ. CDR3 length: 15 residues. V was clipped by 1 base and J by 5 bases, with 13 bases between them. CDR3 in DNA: TGCGCCAGCAGCTTGAAAGGGACGGAGAACAATGAGCAGTTCTTC. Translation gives CASSLKGTENNEQFF.

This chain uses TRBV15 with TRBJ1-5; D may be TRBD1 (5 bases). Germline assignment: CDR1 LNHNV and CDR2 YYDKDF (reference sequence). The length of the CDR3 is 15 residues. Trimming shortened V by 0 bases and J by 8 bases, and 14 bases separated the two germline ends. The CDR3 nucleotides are TGTGCCACCAGCAGAGAATCGGCAGGGAGCAAGCCCCAGCATTTT. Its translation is CATSRESAGSKPQHF.

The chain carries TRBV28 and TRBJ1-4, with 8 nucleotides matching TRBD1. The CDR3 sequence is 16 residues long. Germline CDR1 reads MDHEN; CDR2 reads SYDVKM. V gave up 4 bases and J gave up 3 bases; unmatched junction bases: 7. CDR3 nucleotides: TGTGCCAGCAGTTCCACCGACAGGGGCTCTAATGAAAAACTGTTTTTT. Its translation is CASSSTDRGSNEKLFF.

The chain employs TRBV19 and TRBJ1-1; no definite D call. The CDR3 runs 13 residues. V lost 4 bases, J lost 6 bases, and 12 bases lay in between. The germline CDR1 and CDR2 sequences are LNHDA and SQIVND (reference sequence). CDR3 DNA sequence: TGTGCCAGTAGTACGTTTCGAGGGTCTGAAGCTTTCTTT. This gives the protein CASSTFRGSEAFF. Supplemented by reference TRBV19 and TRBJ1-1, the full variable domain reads DGGITQSPKYLFRKEGQNVTLSCEQNLNHDAMYWYRQDPGQGLRLIYYSQIVNDFQKGDIAEGYSVSREKKESFPLTVTSAQKNPTAFYLCASSTFRGSEAFFGQGTRLTVV.

The CDR3 nucleotides are TGTGCCAGCAGCCAACGAGGGGGCGTGCAGTACTTC. The encoded protein is CASSQRGGVQYF. This chain uses TRBV27 with TRBJ2-7; 7 positions match TRBD1. Unmatched junction bases numbered 8, after V lost 6 bases and J lost 9 bases. Germline CDR1 and CDR2: MNHEY and SMNVEV (reference sequence). This CDR3 spans 12 amino acids.

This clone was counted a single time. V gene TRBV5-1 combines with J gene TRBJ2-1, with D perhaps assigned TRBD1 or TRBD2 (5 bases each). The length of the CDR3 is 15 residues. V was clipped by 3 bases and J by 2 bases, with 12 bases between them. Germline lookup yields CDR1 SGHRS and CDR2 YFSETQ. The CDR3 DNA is TGCGCCAGCAGCTCCGGGGTGGGGGCCTACAATGAGCAGTTCTTC. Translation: CASSSGVGAYNEQFF.

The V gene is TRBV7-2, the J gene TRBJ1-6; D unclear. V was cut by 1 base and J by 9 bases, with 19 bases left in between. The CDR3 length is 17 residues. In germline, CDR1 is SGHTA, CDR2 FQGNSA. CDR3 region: CASSLGWNGDRGSPLHF. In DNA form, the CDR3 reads TGTGCCAGCAGCTTAGGTTGGAACGGGGATCGGGGTTCACCCCTCCACTTT.

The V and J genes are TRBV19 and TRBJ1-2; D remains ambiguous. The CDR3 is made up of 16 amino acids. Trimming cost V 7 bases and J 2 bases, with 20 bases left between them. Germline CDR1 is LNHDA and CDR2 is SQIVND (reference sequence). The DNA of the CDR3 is TGTGCCAGTAAATCCGACCCCCGAACCCGGAACTATGGCTACACCTTC. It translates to CASKSDPRTRNYGYTF. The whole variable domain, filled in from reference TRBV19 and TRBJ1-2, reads DGGITQSPKYLFRKEGQNVTLSCEQNLNHDAMYWYRQDPGQGLRLIYYSQIVNDFQKGDIAEGYSVSREKKESFPLTVTSAQKNPTAFYLCASKSDPRTRNYGYTFGSGTRLTVV.

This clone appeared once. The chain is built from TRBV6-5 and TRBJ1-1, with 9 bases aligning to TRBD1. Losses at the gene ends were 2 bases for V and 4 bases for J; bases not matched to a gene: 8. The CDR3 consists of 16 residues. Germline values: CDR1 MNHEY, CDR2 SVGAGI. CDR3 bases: TGTGCCAGCAGTTACCCACGGACAGGGGAAGGCACTGAAGCTTTCTTT. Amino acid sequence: CASSYPRTGEGTEAFF.

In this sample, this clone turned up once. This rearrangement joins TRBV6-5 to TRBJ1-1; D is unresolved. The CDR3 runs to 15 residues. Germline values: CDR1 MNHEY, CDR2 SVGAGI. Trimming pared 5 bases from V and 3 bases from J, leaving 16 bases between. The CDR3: CASSIARRRDTEAFF. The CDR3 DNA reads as TGTGCCAGCAGTATAGCCCGGAGGAGGGACACTGAAGCTTTCTTT.

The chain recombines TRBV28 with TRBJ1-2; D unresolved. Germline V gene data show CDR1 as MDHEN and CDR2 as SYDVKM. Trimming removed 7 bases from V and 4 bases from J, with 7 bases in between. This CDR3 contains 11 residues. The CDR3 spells CASTGTYGYTF. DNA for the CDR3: TGTGCCAGCACTGGCACCTATGGCTACACCTTC.

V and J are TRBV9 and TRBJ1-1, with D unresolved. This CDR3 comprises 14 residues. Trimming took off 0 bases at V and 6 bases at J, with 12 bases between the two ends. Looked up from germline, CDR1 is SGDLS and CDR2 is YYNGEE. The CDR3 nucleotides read TGTGCCAGCAGCGTAGGGGCCGCGGGGTCTGAAGCTTTCTTT. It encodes CASSVGAAGSEAFF.

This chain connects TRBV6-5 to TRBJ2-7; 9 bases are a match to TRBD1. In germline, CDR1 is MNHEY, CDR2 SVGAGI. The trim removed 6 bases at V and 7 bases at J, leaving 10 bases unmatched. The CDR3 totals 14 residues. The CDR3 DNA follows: TGTGCCAGCAGCCCGGGACAGGGCTCAGGAGAGCAGTACTTC. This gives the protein CASSPGQGSGEQYF.

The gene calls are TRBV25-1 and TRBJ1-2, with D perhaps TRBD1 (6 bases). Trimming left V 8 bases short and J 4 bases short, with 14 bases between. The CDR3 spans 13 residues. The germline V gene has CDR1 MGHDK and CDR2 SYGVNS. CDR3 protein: CASAEGVGYGYTF. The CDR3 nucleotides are TGTGCCAGCGCCGAGGGGGTCGGCTATGGCTACACCTTC.

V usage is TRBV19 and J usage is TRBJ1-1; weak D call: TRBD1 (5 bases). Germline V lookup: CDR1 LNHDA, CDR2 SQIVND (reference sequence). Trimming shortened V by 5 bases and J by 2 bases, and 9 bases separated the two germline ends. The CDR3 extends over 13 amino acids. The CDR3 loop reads CASSGRVNTEAFF. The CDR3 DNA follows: TGTGCCAGTAGTGGCAGGGTAAACACTGAAGCTTTCTTT.

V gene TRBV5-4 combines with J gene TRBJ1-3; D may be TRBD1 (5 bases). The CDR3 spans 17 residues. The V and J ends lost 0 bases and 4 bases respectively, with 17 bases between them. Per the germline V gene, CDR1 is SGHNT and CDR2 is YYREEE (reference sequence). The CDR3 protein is CASSLDRTASGGNTIYF. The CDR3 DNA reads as TGTGCCAGCAGCTTGGACAGGACCGCTTCCGGAGGAAACACCATATATTTT.

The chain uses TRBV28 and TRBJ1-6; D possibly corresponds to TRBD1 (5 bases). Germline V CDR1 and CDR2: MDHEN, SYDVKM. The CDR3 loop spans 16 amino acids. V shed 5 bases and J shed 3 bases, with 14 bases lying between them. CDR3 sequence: CASSPGLAYYNSPLHF. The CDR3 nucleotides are TGTGCCAGCAGTCCGGGACTGGCCTACTATAATTCACCCCTCCACTTT.

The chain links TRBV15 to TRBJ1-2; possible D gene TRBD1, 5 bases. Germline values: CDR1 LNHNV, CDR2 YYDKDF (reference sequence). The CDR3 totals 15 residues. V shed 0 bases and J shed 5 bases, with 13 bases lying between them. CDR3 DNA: TGTGCCACCAGCAGAGATAGGGGTTGGGGGTATGGCTACACCTTC. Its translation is CATSRDRGWGYGYTF.